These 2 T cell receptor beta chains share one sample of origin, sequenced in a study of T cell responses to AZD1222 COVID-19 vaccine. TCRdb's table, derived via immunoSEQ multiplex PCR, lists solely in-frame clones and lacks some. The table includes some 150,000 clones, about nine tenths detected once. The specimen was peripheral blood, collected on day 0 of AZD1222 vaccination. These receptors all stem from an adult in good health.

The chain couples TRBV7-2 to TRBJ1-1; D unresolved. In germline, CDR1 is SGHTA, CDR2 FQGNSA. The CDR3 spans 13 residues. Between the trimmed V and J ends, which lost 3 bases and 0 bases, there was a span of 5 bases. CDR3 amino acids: CASSFAMNTEAFF. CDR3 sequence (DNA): TGTGCCAGCAGCTTCGCGATGAACACTGAAGCTTTCTTT.

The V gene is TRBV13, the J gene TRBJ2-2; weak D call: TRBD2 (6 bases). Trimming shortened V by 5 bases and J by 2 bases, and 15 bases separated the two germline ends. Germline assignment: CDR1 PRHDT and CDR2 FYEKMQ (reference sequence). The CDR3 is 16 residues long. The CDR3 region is CASSGPGTQNTGELFF. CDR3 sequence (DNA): TGTGCCAGCAGCGGCCCCGGGACTCAAAACACCGGGGAGCTGTTTTTT.